The present TCR beta chain was sequenced within a study of blood T cell repertoires in COVID-19. Study summary: Specimens from acute and convalescent COVID-19 originated in the United States, Italy and Spain. T cells, B-cell-depleted T cells, or PBMCs supplied cDNA or gDNA.

Germline values: CDR1 MNHNS, CDR2 SASEGT. V lost 3 bases, J lost 8 bases, and 8 bases stayed unmatched. The CDR3 sequence is 15 residues long. In the study's own analysis: Reference gene primer amplification gave nucleated cell count estimates. This table comes from immunoSEQ multiplex PCR, and its TCRdb copy is limited to in-frame clones, with some not included. The V and J calls and clone size are taken from that table; D and trimming were inferred from the DNA. The sample has 45,000 to 60,000 clones, approximately 86% seen once. The chain combines TRBV6-1 with TRBJ1-4; 8 bases fit TRBD1. The sequenced sample was peripheral blood. The sequence came from a human donor with active COVID-19. The donor label of this sample is uncertain. In DNA, the CDR3 is TGTGCCAGCAGTGACCTGACAGGGGCGGGCGAAAAACTGTTTTTT. This translates into CASSDLTGAGEKLFF.